This record concerns one T cell receptor (beta chain) sequence. The CDR3 runs to 12 residues. The germline V gene has CDR1 SQVTM and CDR2 ANQGSEA. Trimming removed 6 bases at V and 8 bases at J, with 16 bases between. The data stem from a study of T-cell memory formation after mild COVID-19. In the study overall: The TCR clusters were mostly specific to one donor.

Constant-segment primers and 5'RACE yielded cDNA libraries for TCR alpha and TCR beta, each carrying sample barcodes and UMIs. Each CDR3 protein gets one entry after TCRdb re-called the 5' RACE reads with MiXCR. The sample contains roughly 42,000 distinct CDR3 sequences, 7.3% of which appear only once. Material for sequencing was PBMCs or a T cell subset sorted from them (not recorded which). This chain links TRBV29-1 with TRBJ1-1; tentative D call: TRBD1 (5 bases). The sequence derives from a man aged 18 to 29 who had mild COVID-19 (a few samples of this study predate the infection). Cell type and time point are not known. The CDR3, as DNA: TGCAGCGTCGATCGGGGAAGGGACGAAGCTTTCTTT. Protein product: CSVDRGRDEAFF. The full variable domain, in which reference TRBV29-1 and TRBJ1-1 provide the parts outside the CDR3, is SAVISQKPSRDICQRGTSLTIQCQVDSQVTMMFWYRQQPGQSLTLIATANQGSEATYESGFVIDKFPISRPNLTFSTLTVSNMSPEDSSIYLCSVDRGRDEAFFGQGTRLTVV.